This entry lists 10 T cell receptor beta chains sequenced from one sample in a study of blood T cell repertoires in COVID-19. The assay was immunoSEQ multiplex PCR, and TCRdb's table has in-frame clones only and misses some. This sample has over 85,000 clones, with more than 75% found just once. Sequencing used peripheral blood. Every receptor here comes from a human donor in a cohort sampled during active COVID-19.

The chain carries TRBV14 and TRBJ2-1, with TRBD1 as a possible D gene (6 bases). This CDR3 spans 14 amino acids. Trimming took 5 bases from V and 6 from J, leaving 14 bases between them. Germline loops: CDR1 SGHDN, CDR2 FVKESK. The CDR3 here is CASSTRDTVNEQFF. The CDR3 DNA is TGTGCCAGCAGCACCCGGGACACAGTCAATGAGCAGTTCTTC.

A few counts support this clone. The rearrangement joins TRBV30 to TRBJ1-1; 7 positions match TRBD1. CDR3 length: 15 residues. The V segment lost 0 bases and the J segment 1 base; nucleotides outside the gene matches: 5. CDR1 and CDR2 from the germline V gene are GTSNPN and SVGIG (reference sequence). The CDR3 DNA follows: TGTGCCTGGAGTGTACCGGACAGGACGAACACTGAAGCTTTCTTT. It translates to CAWSVPDRTNTEAFF.

The rearrangement uses TRBV6-6 and TRBJ2-7, with D possibly being TRBD1 (6 bases). CDR3 length: 16 amino acids. V was shortened by 6 bases and J by 4 bases, with 22 bases between the two germline ends. Germline V CDR1 and CDR2: MNHNY, SVGAGI (reference sequence). CDR3 coding DNA: TGTGCCAGCAGCCTTCCGGACAGTTTCGCCTCTTACGAGCAGTACTTC. Amino acid sequence: CASSLPDSFASYEQYF.

This sequence joins TRBV27 and TRBJ1-2; 9 positions match TRBD1. Germline values: CDR1 MNHEY, CDR2 SMNVEV (reference sequence). J was trimmed by 6 bases and V by 3 bases; bases with no gene match: 2. The CDR3 loop spans 13 amino acids. The CDR3 DNA reads TGTGCCAGCAGTTTTAGGACAGGGGATGGCTACACCTTC. Translated, it gives CASSFRTGDGYTF.

The chain uses TRBV19 and TRBJ2-7; 7 bases agree with TRBD2. Germline CDR1 and CDR2: LNHDA and SQIVND (reference sequence). V shed 7 bases and J 4 bases; nucleotides not matched to a gene: 10. The CDR3 runs 14 residues. CDR3 sequence: CASNEGGPPYEQYF. The DNA for the CDR3 is TGTGCCAGTAATGAGGGAGGGCCCCCTTACGAGCAGTACTTC.

This rearrangement joins TRBV11-2 to TRBJ2-3; TRBD1 matches 7 bases. V was clipped by 2 bases and J by 2 bases; unmatched bases: 13. The CDR3 runs to 18 residues. Per the germline V gene, CDR1 is SGHAT and CDR2 is FQNNGV. CDR3 region: CASSLRLHGQVITDTQYF. The CDR3, as DNA: TGTGCCAGCAGCTTACGGCTCCATGGACAGGTGATCACAGATACGCAGTATTTT.

V gene TRBV2 combines with J gene TRBJ1-1; 8 nucleotides line up with TRBD1. CDR3 length: 14 amino acids. Looked up from germline, CDR1 is SNHLY and CDR2 is FYNNEI. With 8 bases clipped from V and 0 bases from J, the junction kept 5 bases outside the gene matches. CDR3 sequence: CASLTTGVNTEAFF. The CDR3 coding sequence is TGTGCCAGCTTAACGACAGGGGTGAACACTGAAGCTTTCTTT.

The chain employs TRBV5-1 and TRBJ2-5; 10 positions agree with TRBD2. J was trimmed by 2 bases and V by 3 bases; bases with no gene match: 4. In germline, CDR1 is SGHRS, CDR2 YFSETQ. The length of the CDR3 is 15 residues. The CDR3 region is CASSSLLAGQETQYF. In nucleotides, the CDR3 is TGCGCCAGCAGCTCCCTACTAGCGGGGCAAGAGACCCAGTACTTC.

The chain carries TRBV15 and TRBJ2-1, with D perhaps TRBD2 (5 bases). The CDR3 is 17 amino acids. Germline values: CDR1 LNHNV, CDR2 YYDKDF (reference sequence). Trimming stripped 0 bases from V and 3 bases from J, with 15 bases between. The CDR3 bases are TGTGCCACCAGCAGAGATCGCGGGCGGGCAGTCTACAATGAGCAGTTCTTC. This sequence encodes CATSRDRGRAVYNEQFF.

The chain carries TRBV6-4 and TRBJ1-1; D possibly corresponds to TRBD1 (6 bases). Germline values: CDR1 MRHNA, CDR2 SNTAGT. V dropped 4 bases and J dropped 3 bases, with 9 bases sitting between them. The CDR3 covers 13 residues. The CDR3 region is CASSATGYTEAFF. In DNA form, the CDR3 reads TGTGCCAGCAGTGCAACAGGGTACACTGAAGCTTTCTTT.